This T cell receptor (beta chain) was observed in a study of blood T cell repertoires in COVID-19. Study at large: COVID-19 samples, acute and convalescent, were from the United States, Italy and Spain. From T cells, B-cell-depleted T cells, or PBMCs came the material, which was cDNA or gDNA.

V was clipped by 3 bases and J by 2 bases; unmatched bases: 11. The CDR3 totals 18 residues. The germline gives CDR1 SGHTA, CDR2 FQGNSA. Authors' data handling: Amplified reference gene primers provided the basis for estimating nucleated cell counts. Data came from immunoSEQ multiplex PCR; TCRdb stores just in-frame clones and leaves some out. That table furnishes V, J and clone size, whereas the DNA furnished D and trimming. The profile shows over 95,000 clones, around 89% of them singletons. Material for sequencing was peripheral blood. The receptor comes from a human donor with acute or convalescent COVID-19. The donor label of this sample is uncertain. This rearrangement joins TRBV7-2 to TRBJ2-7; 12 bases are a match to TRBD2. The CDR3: CASSFAASGGATAYEQYF. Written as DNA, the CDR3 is TGTGCCAGCAGCTTCGCGGCTAGCGGGGGGGCCACGGCCTACGAGCAGTACTTC.